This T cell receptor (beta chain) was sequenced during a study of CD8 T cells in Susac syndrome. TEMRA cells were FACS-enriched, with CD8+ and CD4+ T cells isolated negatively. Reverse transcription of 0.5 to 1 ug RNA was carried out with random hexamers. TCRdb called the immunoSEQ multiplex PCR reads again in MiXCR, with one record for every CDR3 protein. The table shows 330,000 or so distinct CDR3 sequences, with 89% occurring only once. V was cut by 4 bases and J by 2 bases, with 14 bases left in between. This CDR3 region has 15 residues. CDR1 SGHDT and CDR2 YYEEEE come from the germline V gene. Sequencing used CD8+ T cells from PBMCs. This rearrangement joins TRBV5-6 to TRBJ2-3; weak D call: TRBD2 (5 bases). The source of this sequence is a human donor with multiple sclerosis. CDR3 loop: CASSLEGRDTDTQYF. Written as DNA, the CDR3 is TGTGCCAGCAGCCTCGAGGGTAGAGACACAGATACGCAGTATTTT.